Reported below is one TCR beta chain. This entry comes from a study of Graves' ophthalmopathy and Graves' hyperthyroidism. Study context: Peripheral blood samples were taken at initial diagnosis, before any treatment.

J was trimmed by 3 bases and V by 8 bases; bases with no gene match: 8. The germline gives CDR1 DFQATT, CDR2 SNEGSKA (reference sequence). The CDR3 spans 15 residues. RNA served as the template for amplifying TCR beta CDR3 regions. The workflow started with a first-round RT-PCR run with HTBI primers and then moved on to a second-round multiplex PCR. TCRdb analysed the multiplex PCR reads with MiXCR anew, one entry per CDR3 protein. Seen here are over 650,000 distinct CDR3 sequences, about two fifths observed once, and the top ten hold 3.3%. The sequence derives from an adult man with Graves' ophthalmopathy. Sequenced input: peripheral blood. The chain combines TRBV20-1 with TRBJ2-3, with 13 bases aligning to TRBD2. The CDR3 bases are TGCAGTACCCCTACTAGCGGGAGGGCGACAGATACGCAGTATTTT. This sequence encodes CSTPTSGRATDTQYF.